The 25 T cell receptor beta chains given below trace back to one sample, sequenced in a study of blood T cell repertoires in COVID-19. Assay: immunoSEQ multiplex PCR; the TCRdb copy retains only in-frame clones and omits some. The sample contains 150,000 to 200,000 clones, 80% to 90% of which appear only once. Sequencing was done on a sample of peripheral blood. Receptors originate from a man aged 18-30 years who had recovered from COVID-19.

The V gene is TRBV29-1, the J gene TRBJ2-1; D may be TRBD1 (6 bases). CDR3 length equals 12 residues. Per germline, CDR1 SQVTM and CDR2 ANQGSEA. The V end was cut by 7 bases, the J end by 1 base, with 8 bases between. The CDR3 nucleotides are TGCAGCGCGGACAGATCCTACAATGAGCAGTTCTTC. This sequence encodes CSADRSYNEQFF.

This clone occurred once. This sequence joins TRBV29-1 and TRBJ2-3; no clear D. The CDR3 is made up of 14 amino acids. Germline assignment: CDR1 SQVTM and CDR2 ANQGSEA. V gave up 3 bases and J gave up 0 bases, with 10 bases separating them. This CDR3 reads CSVEGLKSTDTQYF. In DNA, the CDR3 is TGCAGCGTTGAGGGCCTAAAAAGCACAGATACGCAGTATTTT.

The chain has TRBV19 and TRBJ2-1; D not certain. Germline V CDR1 and CDR2: LNHDA, SQIVND (reference sequence). The germline V and J ends were trimmed by 3 bases and 5 bases, with 8 bases remaining between them. This CDR3 has 13 residues. In DNA, the CDR3 is TGTGCCAGTAGTATGATTTCGGACAATGAGCAGTTCTTC. Its protein is CASSMISDNEQFF.

The chain uses TRBV4-3 and TRBJ2-2; 8 nucleotides agree with TRBD2. CDR3 length: 15 residues. Trimming removed 0 bases from V and 8 bases from J; junction bases left unmatched: 5. CDR1 is LGHNA and CDR2 is YSLEER in the germline V gene. The CDR3 sequence is CASSQDEPSGGELFF. The DNA for the CDR3 is TGCGCCAGCAGCCAAGATGAGCCTAGCGGGGGGGAGCTGTTTTTT.

J is TRBJ1-2 and V is TRBV4-3, with D possibly matching TRBD1 (6 bases). V was clipped by 0 bases and J by 8 bases, with 13 bases between them. Germline-derived CDR1 and CDR2 are LGHNA and YSLEER. This CDR3 comprises 14 residues. CDR3 in DNA: TGCGCCAGCAGCCAAGACACCGGGACACGCGGCTACACCTTC. Its translation: CASSQDTGTRGYTF.

The chain joins TRBV27 to TRBJ2-1; D gene ambiguous. CDR1 and CDR2 (germline): MNHEY, SMNVEV (reference sequence). This CDR3 comprises 12 residues. V lost 8 bases, J lost 4 bases, and 9 bases lay in between. CDR3 nucleotide sequence: TGTGCCAGCCAATCGGGTTACAATGAGCAGTTCTTC. Its protein product is CASQSGYNEQFF.

The chain employs TRBV9 and TRBJ2-1, with a possible D match to TRBD2 (5 bases). Trimming cost V 5 bases and J 10 bases, with 22 bases left between them. Per germline, CDR1 SGDLS and CDR2 YYNGEE. This CDR3 is built from 15 residues. The CDR3 DNA reads as TGTGCCAGCAGACCAACTGAACTAGGAATCGGGGAGCAGTTCTTC. Encoded protein: CASRPTELGIGEQFF.

The sample holds a few counts of this clone. The chain carries TRBV20-1 and TRBJ2-1; 8 bases line up with TRBD2. The junction had 1 base not matched to a gene; V was cut back by 6 bases and J by 6 bases. CDR1 and CDR2 (germline): DFQATT, SNEGSKA (reference sequence). The CDR3 has 11 residues. The CDR3 region is CSAGLANEQFF. CDR3 nucleotides: TGCAGTGCCGGACTAGCCAATGAGCAGTTCTTC.

Comments on this clone: One end of the junction does not line up with germline, which may come from a read error. This chain joins TRBV7-7 and TRBJ2-1, with 13 bases fitting TRBD2. Per the germline V gene, CDR1 is SSHAT and CDR2 is FNYEAQ (reference sequence). This CDR3 spans 15 amino acids. In nucleotides, the CDR3 is TGTGCTAGCAGCCCCACTAGCGGGAGGGGCAATGAGCAGTTCTTC. Amino acid sequence: CASSPTSGRGNEQFF.

The V and J genes are TRBV19 and TRBJ1-3, with D perhaps TRBD1 (5 bases). The CDR3 length is 16 residues. Germline CDR1 is LNHDA and CDR2 is SQIVND (reference sequence). V was cut by 3 bases and J by 2 bases, with 14 bases left in between. CDR3 in DNA: TGTGCCAGTAGTATCAGGTCAGGGTCGACTGGAAACACCATATATTTT. It specifies CASSIRSGSTGNTIYF.

This clone was counted a single time. This chain connects TRBV2 to TRBJ2-1; 9 bases are a match to TRBD2. In germline, CDR1 is SNHLY, CDR2 FYNNEI. CDR3 length: 15 amino acids. V shed 6 bases and J 3 bases; nucleotides not matched to a gene: 6. The DNA of the CDR3 is TGTGCCAGCAGACTAGCGGGCGCTGGCTACAATGAGCAGTTCTTC. Translated, it gives CASRLAGAGYNEQFF.

The chain links TRBV28 to TRBJ1-1; D uncertain. Germline assignment: CDR1 MDHEN and CDR2 SYDVKM. This CDR3 is 14 amino acids long. V was clipped by 5 bases and J by 8 bases, with 18 bases between them. The CDR3 DNA is TGTGCCAGCAGTCCCCACGGCGGCCCCAAAGAAGCTTTCTTT. Protein product: CASSPHGGPKEAFF.

This chain uses TRBV9 with TRBJ2-7; maybe TRBD1 (5 bases). CDR1 is SGDLS, CDR2 YYNGEE, per germline. This CDR3 has 15 residues. V was cut by 5 bases and J by 3 bases, with 18 bases left in between. The CDR3 spells CASSNGQGMGYEQYF. As DNA, the CDR3 is TGTGCCAGCAGTAACGGGCAGGGAATGGGCTACGAGCAGTACTTC.

The V gene is TRBV28, the J gene TRBJ2-3, with TRBD2 identical over 16 bases. V was clipped by 8 bases and J by 1 base; unmatched bases: 9. Per the germline V gene, CDR1 is MDHEN and CDR2 is SYDVKM. The CDR3 runs to 18 residues. The CDR3 is CASAPGLAGGWGTDTQYF. In nucleotides, the CDR3 is TGTGCCAGCGCTCCGGGACTAGCGGGAGGGTGGGGCACAGATACGCAGTATTTT.

The chain carries TRBV9 and TRBJ2-7; 8 nucleotides agree with TRBD2. Germline CDR1 reads SGDLS; CDR2 reads YYNGEE. With 0 bases clipped from V and 4 bases from J, the junction kept 3 bases outside the gene matches. The CDR3 length is 14 residues. In DNA, the CDR3 is TGTGCCAGCAGCGTAGGCGGGAGGAATTACGAGCAGTACTTC. Protein sequence: CASSVGGRNYEQYF.

The gene calls are TRBV4-3 and TRBJ2-4; 9 bases map to TRBD2. The V gene end was trimmed by 4 bases and the J gene end by 8 bases; junction bases not matched to a gene: 27. Germline CDR1 and CDR2: LGHNA and YSLEER. The CDR3 is made up of 21 amino acids. CDR3 in DNA: TGCGCCAGCAGCCCCTCCGTAGTAGCGGGAGCCGTGGACGCATGGGGAGACATTCAGTACTTC. This translates into CASSPSVVAGAVDAWGDIQYF.

As DNA, the CDR3 is TGTGCCAGCAGCTTAGGGCGGCCTGAAGCTTTCTTT. This translates into CASSLGRPEAFF. The rearrangement links TRBV7-2 to TRBJ1-1; D is unclear. This CDR3 spans 12 amino acids. Germline CDR1 is SGHTA and CDR2 is FQGNSA. V shed 1 base and J shed 6 bases, with 6 bases lying between them.

The rearrangement joins TRBV6-2 or TRBV6-3 to TRBJ2-7, with D hard to call. The germline V gene encodes CDR1 MNHEY and CDR2 SVGEGT. V was shortened by 6 bases and J by 7 bases, with 13 bases between the two germline ends. The CDR3 extends over 12 amino acids. CDR3 protein: CASSSGPREQYF. The CDR3 DNA reads as TGTGCCAGCAGCTCCGGTCCTAGGGAGCAGTACTTC.

There are a few counts of this clone. The rearrangement uses TRBV29-1 and TRBJ1-3; maybe TRBD1 (5 bases). The CDR3 runs to 13 residues. V dropped 7 bases and J dropped 0 bases, with 10 bases sitting between them. Germline CDR1 SQVTM, CDR2 ANQGSEA. The CDR3, as DNA: TGCAGCGCCGGACACCACTCTGGAAACACCATATATTTT. Its protein product is CSAGHHSGNTIYF.

The chain links TRBV5-4 to TRBJ2-5, with a tentative D call TRBD1 (6 bases). Germline CDR1 and CDR2: SGHNT and YYREEE (reference sequence). This CDR3 has 13 residues. V was pared by 4 bases and J by 2 bases, with 9 bases between. The CDR3 is CASSHRDQETQYF. The CDR3 nucleotides read TGTGCCAGCAGCCACAGGGATCAAGAGACCCAGTACTTC. Full variable domain (missing parts from reference TRBV5-4 and TRBJ2-5): ETGVTQSPTHLIKTRGQQVTLRCSSQSGHNTVSWYQQALGQGPQFIFQYYREEENGRGNFPPRFSGLQFPNYSSELNVNALELDDSALYLCASSHRDQETQYFGPGTRLLVL.

The chain combines TRBV7-2 with TRBJ2-5; D unresolved. The ends were cut back, 3 bases at V and 2 bases at J, with 7 bases in the middle. The V gene's germline CDR1 is SGHTA and CDR2 FQGNSA. The CDR3 consists of 13 residues. CDR3 coding DNA: TGTGCCAGCAGCTTGTTCCCTCAAGAGACCCAGTACTTC. Translated, it gives CASSLFPQETQYF. The full variable domain, rest sourced from reference TRBV7-2 and TRBJ2-5, is GAGVSQSPSNKVTEKGKDVELRCDPISGHTALYWYRQSLGQGLEFLIYFQGNSAPDKSGLPSDRFSAERTGGSVSTLTIQRTQQEDSAVYLCASSLFPQETQYFGPGTRLLVL.

The rearrangement uses TRBV6-5 and TRBJ2-7; 8 bases match TRBD2. This CDR3 is 14 amino acids long. V shed 5 bases, J shed 2 bases, and the junction held 5 bases outside the gene matches. CDR1 is MNHEY, CDR2 SVGAGI, per germline. CDR3 protein: CASSNSGKAYEQYF. The CDR3, as DNA: TGTGCCAGCAGTAATAGCGGGAAAGCCTACGAGCAGTACTTC.

The genes are TRBV28 and TRBJ1-1, with 8 bases that match TRBD1. The CDR3 has 13 amino acids. J gave up 8 bases and V 6 bases, and 8 bases lay outside the gene matches. Looked up from germline, CDR1 is MDHEN and CDR2 is SYDVKM. DNA of the CDR3: TGTGCCAGCAGGCGGACAGGGTCGAACGAAGCTTTCTTT. Translation: CASRRTGSNEAFF. The entire variable domain, with the rest obtained from reference TRBV28 and TRBJ1-1, is as follows: DVKVTQSSRYLVKRTGEKVFLECVQDMDHENMFWYRQDPGLGLRLIYFSYDVKMKEKGDIPEGYSVSREKKERFSLILESASTNQTSMYLCASRRTGSNEAFFGQGTRLTVV.

The V call is TRBV6-4, the J call TRBJ2-3; 8 bases fit TRBD2. V shed 6 bases and J 2 bases; nucleotides not matched to a gene: 1. The length of the CDR3 is 13 residues. Germline CDR1 and CDR2: MRHNA and SNTAGT. CDR3 in DNA: TGTGCCAGCAGAGCGGGAGTCACAGATACGCAGTATTTT. Protein product: CASRAGVTDTQYF.

This clone has more than one count but fewer than ten. The CDR3 nucleotides are TGCGCCAGCAGCTTGGGGACAGGGGCGGCTGGAAACACCATATATTTT. This codes for CASSLGTGAAGNTIYF. The J gene is TRBJ1-3, the V gene TRBV5-1; 9 positions agree with TRBD1. V shed 0 bases and J 2 bases; nucleotides not matched to a gene: 3. The CDR3 runs to 16 residues. CDR1 is SGHRS and CDR2 is YFSETQ in the germline V gene. Drawing the rest from reference TRBV5-1 and TRBJ1-3, the complete variable domain is KAGVTQTPRYLIKTRGQQVTLSCSPISGHRSVSWYQQTPGQGLQFLFEYFSETQRNKGNFPGRFSGRQFSNSRSEMNVSTLELGDSALYLCASSLGTGAAGNTIYFGEGSWLTVV.